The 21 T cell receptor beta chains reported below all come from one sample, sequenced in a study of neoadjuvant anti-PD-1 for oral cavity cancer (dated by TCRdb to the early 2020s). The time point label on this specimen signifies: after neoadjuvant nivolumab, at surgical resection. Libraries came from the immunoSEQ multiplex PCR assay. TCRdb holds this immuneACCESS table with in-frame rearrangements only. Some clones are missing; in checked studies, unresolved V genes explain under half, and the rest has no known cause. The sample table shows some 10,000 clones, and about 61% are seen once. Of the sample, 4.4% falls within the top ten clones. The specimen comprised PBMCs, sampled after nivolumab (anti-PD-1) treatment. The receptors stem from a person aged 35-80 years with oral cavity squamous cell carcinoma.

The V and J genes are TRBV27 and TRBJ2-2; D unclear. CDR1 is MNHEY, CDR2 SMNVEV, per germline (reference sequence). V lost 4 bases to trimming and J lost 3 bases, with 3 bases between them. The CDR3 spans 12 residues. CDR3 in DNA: TGTGCCAGCAGTTACTACACCGGGGAGCTGTTTTTT. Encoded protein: CASSYYTGELFF.

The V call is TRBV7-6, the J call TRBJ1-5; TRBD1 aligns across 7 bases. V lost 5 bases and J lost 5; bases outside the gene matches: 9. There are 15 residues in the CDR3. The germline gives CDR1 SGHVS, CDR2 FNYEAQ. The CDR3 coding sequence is TGTGCCAGCAGCCCCCAGGGGGGGCGAGATCAGCCCCAGCATTTT. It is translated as CASSPQGGRDQPQHF.

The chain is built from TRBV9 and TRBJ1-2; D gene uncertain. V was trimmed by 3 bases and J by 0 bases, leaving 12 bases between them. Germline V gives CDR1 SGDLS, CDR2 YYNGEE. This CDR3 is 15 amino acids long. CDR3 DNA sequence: TGTGCCAGCAGCGGAGACATTGGAGCTAACTATGGCTACACCTTC. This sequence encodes CASSGDIGANYGYTF.

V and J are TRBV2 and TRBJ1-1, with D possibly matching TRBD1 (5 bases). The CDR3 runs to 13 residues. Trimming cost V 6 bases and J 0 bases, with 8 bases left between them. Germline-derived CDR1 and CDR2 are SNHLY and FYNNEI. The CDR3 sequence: CASRTGLNTEAFF. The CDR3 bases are TGTGCCAGCAGGACGGGGCTGAACACTGAAGCTTTCTTT.

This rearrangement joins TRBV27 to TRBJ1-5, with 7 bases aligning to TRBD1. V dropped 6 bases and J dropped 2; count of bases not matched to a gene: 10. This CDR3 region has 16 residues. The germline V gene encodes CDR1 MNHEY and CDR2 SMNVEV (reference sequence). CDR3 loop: CASSLTGYGGNQPQHF. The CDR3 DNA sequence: TGTGCCAGCAGCCTGACAGGGTACGGGGGCAATCAGCCCCAGCATTTT.

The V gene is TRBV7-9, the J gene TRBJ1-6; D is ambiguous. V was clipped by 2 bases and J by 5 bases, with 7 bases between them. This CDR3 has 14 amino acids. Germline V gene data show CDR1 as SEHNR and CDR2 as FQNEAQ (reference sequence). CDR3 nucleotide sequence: TGTGCCAGCAGCTTATCCGGTAATAATTCACCCCTCCACTTT. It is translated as CASSLSGNNSPLHF.

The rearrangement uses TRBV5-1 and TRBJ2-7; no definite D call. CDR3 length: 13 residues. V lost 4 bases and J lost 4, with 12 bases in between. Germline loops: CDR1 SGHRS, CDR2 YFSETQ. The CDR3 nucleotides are TGCGCCAGCAGCCGAGGACGGATGTACGAGCAGTACTTC. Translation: CASSRGRMYEQYF.

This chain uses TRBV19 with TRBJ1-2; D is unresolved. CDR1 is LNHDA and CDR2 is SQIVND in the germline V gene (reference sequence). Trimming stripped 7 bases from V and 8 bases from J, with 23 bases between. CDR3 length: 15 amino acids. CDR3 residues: CASKIGGVEVEGYTF. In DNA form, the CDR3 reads TGTGCCAGTAAAATTGGCGGGGTTGAAGTCGAGGGCTACACCTTC.

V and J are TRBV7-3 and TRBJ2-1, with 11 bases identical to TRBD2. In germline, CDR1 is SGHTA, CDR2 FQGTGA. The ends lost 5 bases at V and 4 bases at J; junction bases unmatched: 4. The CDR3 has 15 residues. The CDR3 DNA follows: TGTGCCAGCAGCCTTGCTAGCGGGAGGTACAATGAGCAGTTCTTC. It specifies CASSLASGRYNEQFF.

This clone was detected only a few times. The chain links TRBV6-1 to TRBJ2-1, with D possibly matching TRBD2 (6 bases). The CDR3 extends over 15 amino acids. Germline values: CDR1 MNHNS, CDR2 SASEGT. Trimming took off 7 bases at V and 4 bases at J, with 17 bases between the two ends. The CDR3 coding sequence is TGTGCCAGCATCGAGGGAGGAAGTGGATACAATGAGCAGTTCTTC. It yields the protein CASIEGGSGYNEQFF.

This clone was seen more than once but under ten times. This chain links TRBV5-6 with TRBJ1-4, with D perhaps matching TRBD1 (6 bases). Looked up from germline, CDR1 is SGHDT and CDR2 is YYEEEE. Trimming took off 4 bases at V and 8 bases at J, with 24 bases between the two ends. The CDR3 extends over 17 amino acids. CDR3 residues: CASSETSAGALGEKLFF. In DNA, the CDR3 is TGTGCCAGCAGCGAAACGTCTGCGGGGGCGTTGGGGGAAAAACTGTTTTTT.

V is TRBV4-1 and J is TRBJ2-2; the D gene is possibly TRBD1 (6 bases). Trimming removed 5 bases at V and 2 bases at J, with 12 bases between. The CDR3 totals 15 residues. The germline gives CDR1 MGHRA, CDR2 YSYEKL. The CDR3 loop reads CASSFRGHNTGELFF. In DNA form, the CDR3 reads TGCGCCAGCAGCTTCAGGGGACATAACACCGGGGAGCTGTTTTTT.

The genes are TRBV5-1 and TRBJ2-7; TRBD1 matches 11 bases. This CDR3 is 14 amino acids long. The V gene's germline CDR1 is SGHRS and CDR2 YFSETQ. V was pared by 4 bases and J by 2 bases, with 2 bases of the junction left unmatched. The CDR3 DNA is TGCGCCAGCAGCGTGGGACAGGGGGCCTACGAGCAGTACTTC. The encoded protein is CASSVGQGAYEQYF.

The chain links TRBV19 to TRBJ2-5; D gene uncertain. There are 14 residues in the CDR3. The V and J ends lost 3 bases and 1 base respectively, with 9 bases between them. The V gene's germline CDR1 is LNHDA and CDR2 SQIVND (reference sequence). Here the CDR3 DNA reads TGTGCCAGTAGTATCGAGGCGTTCCAAGAGACCCAGTACTTC. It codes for CASSIEAFQETQYF. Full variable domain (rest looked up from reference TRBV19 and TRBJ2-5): DGGITQSPKYLFRKEGQNVTLSCEQNLNHDAMYWYRQDPGQGLRLIYYSQIVNDFQKGDIAEGYSVSREKKESFPLTVTSAQKNPTAFYLCASSIEAFQETQYFGPGTRLLVL.

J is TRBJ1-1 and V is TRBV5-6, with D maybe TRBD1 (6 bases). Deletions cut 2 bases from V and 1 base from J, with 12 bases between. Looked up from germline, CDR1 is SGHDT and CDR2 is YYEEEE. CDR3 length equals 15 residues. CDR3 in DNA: TGTGCCAGCAGCTTTACAGGGAGGGGGAACACTGAAGCTTTCTTT. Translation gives CASSFTGRGNTEAFF.

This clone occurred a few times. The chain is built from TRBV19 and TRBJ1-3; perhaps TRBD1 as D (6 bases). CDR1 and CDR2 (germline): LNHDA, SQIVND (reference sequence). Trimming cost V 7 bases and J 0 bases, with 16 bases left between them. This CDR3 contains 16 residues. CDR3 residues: CASISFGQPSGNTIYF. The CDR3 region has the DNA TGTGCCAGTATTTCTTTTGGACAGCCCTCTGGAAACACCATATATTTT.

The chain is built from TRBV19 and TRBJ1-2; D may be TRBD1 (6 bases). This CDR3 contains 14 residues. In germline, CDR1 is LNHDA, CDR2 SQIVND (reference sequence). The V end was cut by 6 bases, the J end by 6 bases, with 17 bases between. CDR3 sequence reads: CASSSLTGIHGYTF. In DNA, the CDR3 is TGTGCCAGTAGCTCCCTAACAGGGATCCATGGCTACACCTTC. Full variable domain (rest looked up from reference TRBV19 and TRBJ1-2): DGGITQSPKYLFRKEGQNVTLSCEQNLNHDAMYWYRQDPGQGLRLIYYSQIVNDFQKGDIAEGYSVSREKKESFPLTVTSAQKNPTAFYLCASSSLTGIHGYTFGSGTRLTVV.

In nucleotides, the CDR3 is TGTGCCAGCAGCTTAGAGTCTGGGAGCGGCTATGGCTACACCTTC. This encodes CASSLESGSGYGYTF. The chain has TRBV7-9 and TRBJ1-2; D is undetermined. Germline V gives CDR1 SEHNR, CDR2 FQNEAQ (reference sequence). The CDR3 totals 15 residues. Trimming removed 1 base at V and 4 bases at J, with 13 bases between.

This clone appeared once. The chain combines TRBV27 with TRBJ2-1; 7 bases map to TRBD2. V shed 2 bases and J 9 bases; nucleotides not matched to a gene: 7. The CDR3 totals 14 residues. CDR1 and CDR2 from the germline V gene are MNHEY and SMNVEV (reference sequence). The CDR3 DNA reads TGTGCCAGCAGTTTACGGCGGGAGTGGGGTGAGCAGTTCTTC. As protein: CASSLRREWGEQFF.

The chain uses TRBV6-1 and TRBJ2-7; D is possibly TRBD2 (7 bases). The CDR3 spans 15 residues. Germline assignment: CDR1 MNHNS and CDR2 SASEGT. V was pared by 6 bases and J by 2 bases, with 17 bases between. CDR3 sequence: CASRREAGAPYEQYF. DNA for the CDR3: TGTGCCAGCAGACGGGAGGCAGGGGCCCCCTACGAGCAGTACTTC.

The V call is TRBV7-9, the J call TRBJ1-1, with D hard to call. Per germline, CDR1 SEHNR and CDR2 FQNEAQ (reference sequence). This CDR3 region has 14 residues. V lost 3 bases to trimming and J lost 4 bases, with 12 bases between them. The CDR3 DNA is TGTGCCAGCAGCTTTACCCCTGGGAGCACTGAAGCTTTCTTT. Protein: CASSFTPGSTEAFF. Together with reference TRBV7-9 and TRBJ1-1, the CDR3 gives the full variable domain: DTGVSQNPRHKITKRGQNVTFRCDPISEHNRLYWYRQTLGQGPEFLTYFQNEAQLEKSRLLSDRFSAERPKGSFSTLEIQRTEQGDSAMYLCASSFTPGSTEAFFGQGTRLTVV.